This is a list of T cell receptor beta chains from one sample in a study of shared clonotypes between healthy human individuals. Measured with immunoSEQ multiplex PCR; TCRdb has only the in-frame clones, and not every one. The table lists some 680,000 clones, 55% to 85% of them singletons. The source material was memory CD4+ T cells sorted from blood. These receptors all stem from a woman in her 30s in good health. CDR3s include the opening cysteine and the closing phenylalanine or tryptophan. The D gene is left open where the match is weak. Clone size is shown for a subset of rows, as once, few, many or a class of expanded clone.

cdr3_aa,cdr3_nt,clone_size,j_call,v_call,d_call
CASSPGVGDEQYF,TGTGCCAGCTCACCAGGGGTAGGGGACGAGCAGTACTTC,once,TRBJ2-7,TRBV18,NA
CASSQQDSYEKLFF,TGCGCCAGCAGCCAACAGGATTCGTATGAAAAACTGTTTTTT,many,TRBJ1-4,TRBV4-1,NA
CASSRRGGEQFF,TGTGCCAGCAGCCGCCGGGGTGGTGAGCAGTTCTTC,NA,TRBJ2-1,TRBV28,NA
CASSQGLASSYEQYF,TGCGCCAGCAGCCAAGGACTGGCGAGCTCCTACGAGCAGTACTTC,NA,TRBJ2-7,TRBV4-1,NA
CATSRQTGNTEAFF,TGTGCCACCAGCAGGCAGACAGGGAACACTGAAGCTTTCTTT,NA,TRBJ1-1,TRBV15,NA
CASSSGLGAYEQYF,TGTGCCAGCAGCTCGGGGCTTGGCGCCTACGAGCAGTACTTC,NA,TRBJ2-7,TRBV5-6,NA
CASSPRPGEQYF,TGTGCCAGCAGCCCTCGCCCAGGCGAGCAGTACTTC,NA,TRBJ2-7,TRBV11-2,NA
CASSQDRGRKAQYF,TGTGCCAGCAGCCAGGACAGAGGGAGGAAGGCCCAGTACTTC,few,TRBJ2-5,TRBV5-5,NA
CASTRLAGVETQYF,TGTGCCAGCACTCGACTAGCGGGAGTAGAGACCCAGTACTTC,few,TRBJ2-5,TRBV5-6,TRBD2
CASSGRQTGKGGYTF,TGTGCCAGCAGTGGCCGCCAAACAGGGAAGGGAGGCTACACCTTC,once,TRBJ1-2,TRBV2,NA
CASSPRTSYGYTF,TGTGCCAGCAGTCCCCGGACCTCCTATGGCTACACCTTC,few,TRBJ1-2,TRBV28,NA
CASSMQKLAGGAEGDTQYF,TGTGCCAGTAGTATGCAGAAACTAGCGGGGGGAGCCGAGGGAGATACGCAGTATTTT,NA,TRBJ2-3,TRBV19,TRBD2
CASSSLDRVGEQYF,TGTGCCAGCAGTTCCCTGGACAGGGTAGGCGAGCAGTACTTC,NA,TRBJ2-7,TRBV28,TRBD1
CASSMSGVGEKLFF,TGTGCCAGTAGTATGTCGGGGGTAGGAGAAAAACTGTTTTTT,NA,TRBJ1-4,TRBV19,NA
CASSVGGASAQYF,TGTGCCAGCAGCGTAGGAGGGGCTAGCGCGCAGTATTTT,once,TRBJ2-3,TRBV9,NA
CASSRSSGRAGDTQYF,TGTGCCAGCTCAAGATCAAGCGGGAGGGCCGGAGATACGCAGTATTTT,NA,TRBJ2-3,TRBV18,TRBD2
CAAFPSGDRVIYSNQPQHF,TGTGCCGCATTCCCCTCAGGGGACAGGGTCATTTATAGCAATCAGCCCCAGCATTTT,NA,TRBJ1-5,TRBV19,TRBD1
CASSPRRTGELFF,TGTGCCAGCAGCCCCCGGAGGACCGGGGAGCTGTTTTTT,NA,TRBJ2-2,TRBV7-2,NA
CASSKANVWGNYGYTF,TGTGCCAGCAGCAAAGCGAATGTTTGGGGGAACTATGGCTACACCTTC,NA,TRBJ1-2,TRBV21-1,NA
CASSRTSGNSYEQYF,TGTGCCAGCAGCCGGACTAGCGGGAACTCCTACGAGCAGTACTTC,NA,TRBJ2-7,TRBV7-2,TRBD2
CASSQNLAGVYEQYF,TGTGCCAGCAGCCAGAATCTAGCGGGAGTTTACGAGCAGTACTTC,NA,TRBJ2-7,TRBV4-2,TRBD2
CASSFGFASNEKLFF,TGTGCCAGCAGCTTCGGGTTCGCCAGTAATGAAAAACTGTTTTTT,NA,TRBJ1-4,TRBV5-4,NA
CASSMEVYGYTF,TGTGCCAGCAGTATGGAAGTCTATGGCTACACCTTC,NA,TRBJ1-2,TRBV28,NA
CASKSGSYGYTF,TGTGCCAGCAAATCTGGGAGCTATGGCTACACCTTC,NA,TRBJ1-2,TRBV27,NA
CATSRAPSLSGRALVTGELFF,TGTGCCACCAGCAGAGCTCCCAGTCTTAGCGGGAGGGCACTAGTCACCGGGGAGCTGTTTTTT,NA,TRBJ2-2,TRBV15,TRBD2
CASSLDGSYNEQFF,TGTGCCAGCAGTTTGGACGGGAGTTACAATGAGCAGTTCTTC,NA,TRBJ2-1,TRBV28,NA